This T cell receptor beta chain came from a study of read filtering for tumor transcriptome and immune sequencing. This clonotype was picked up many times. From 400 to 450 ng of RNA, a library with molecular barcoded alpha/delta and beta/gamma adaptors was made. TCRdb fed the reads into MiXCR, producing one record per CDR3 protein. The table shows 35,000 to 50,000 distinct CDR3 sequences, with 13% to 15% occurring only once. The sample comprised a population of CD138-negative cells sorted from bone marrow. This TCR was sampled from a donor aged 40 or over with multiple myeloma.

The DNA for the CDR3 is TGTGCCAGCAGCCGAGCGAACAGGGCGGAGAACACTGAAGCTTTCTTT. It yields the protein CASSRANRAENTEAFF. The chain couples TRBV4-2 to TRBJ1-1, with a possible D match to TRBD1 (6 bases). V was pared by 4 bases and J by 1 base, with 16 bases between. Looked up from germline, CDR1 is LGHNA and CDR2 is YNFKEQ. The CDR3 loop spans 16 amino acids.